This T cell receptor (beta chain) was observed in a study of blood T cells in healthy people across ages. General study findings and limits: Both higher diversity and more naive CD4+ cells marked long-lived donors when set against aged donors.

A note on this clonotype: Antigen: not known.

Alongside a J-beta primer mix, a sample-barcoded 5' primer served in a second PCR lasting roughly 6 to 12 cycles. TCRdb passed the 5' RACE reads through MiXCR, listing each CDR3 protein once. The sample shows about 640,000 distinct CDR3 sequences, 58% of them seen only once. This CDR3 region has 15 residues. The V gene's germline CDR1 is MNHNS and CDR2 SASEGT. The V segment lost 1 base and the J segment 13 bases; nucleotides outside the gene matches: 13. The chain carries TRBV6-1 and TRBJ2-4; TRBD1 matches 7 bases. Sequencing was done on a sample of blood. This TCR derives from a man in his sixties in good health. CDR3 nucleotide sequence: TGTGCCAGCAGTGAAGATCAAGGACAGGTCCTTAGGCAGTACTTC. Residues: CASSEDQGQVLRQYF.